These 24 T cell receptor beta chains were all obtained from the same sample, sequenced in a study of cytomegalovirus exposure and HLA in healthy donors. Primers: 60 Vbeta forward and 13 Jbeta reverse. Measured with immunoSEQ multiplex PCR; TCRdb has only the in-frame clones, and not every one. The repertoire holds 140,000 or so clones, with nearly 90% as singletons. The source material was PBMCs. These receptors were taken from a woman aged 40 to 49 in good health and CMV-seronegative.

In its sample, this clone was seen once. The chain has TRBV30 and TRBJ2-7; 10 nucleotides agree with TRBD2. CDR3 length equals 15 residues. Per the germline V gene, CDR1 is GTSNPN and CDR2 is SVGIG (reference sequence). The V gene end was trimmed by 3 bases and the J gene end by 7 bases; junction bases not matched to a gene: 12. Written as DNA, the CDR3 is TGTGCCTGGAGGGGGGTTAGCGGGAGGCCAGGGGAGCAGTACTTC. Protein product: CAWRGVSGRPGEQYF.

The chain joins TRBV10-3 to TRBJ1-5; D is unclear. CDR3 size: 14 residues. Germline V lookup: CDR1 ENHRY, CDR2 SYGVKD. The V and J ends lost 3 bases and 3 bases respectively, with 9 bases between them. The CDR3 region has the DNA TGTGCCATCAGTGACCCCCCCCTCAATCAGCCCCAGCATTTT. This codes for CAISDPPLNQPQHF.

The gene calls are TRBV28 and TRBJ1-5, with 7 nucleotides matching TRBD1. V lost 2 bases and J lost 2; bases outside the gene matches: 3. Germline V gene data show CDR1 as MDHEN and CDR2 as SYDVKM. The CDR3 covers 15 residues. The CDR3 region is CASSLQGVGNQPQHF. CDR3 nucleotides: TGTGCCAGCAGTTTACAGGGGGTAGGCAATCAGCCCCAGCATTTT.

The V call is TRBV4-1, the J call TRBJ2-4; the match to TRBD1 covers 7 bases. Trimming at V came to 7 bases and at J to 0 bases, leaving 12 bases not matched to a gene. In germline, CDR1 is MGHRA, CDR2 YSYEKL. The CDR3 is made up of 17 amino acids. Written as DNA, the CDR3 is TGCGCCAGCACCCCGCCGACAGGGCCATTAGCCAAAAACATTCAGTACTTC. This gives the protein CASTPPTGPLAKNIQYF.

The rearrangement links TRBV5-1 to TRBJ2-1; 14 bases map to TRBD2. CDR3 length: 18 residues. The ends lost 1 base at V and 8 bases at J; junction bases unmatched: 11. CDR1 and CDR2 from the germline V gene are SGHRS and YFSETQ. The DNA of the CDR3 is TGCGCCAGCAGCTTGCGCCACCGACTAGCGGGAGGGCCCGATGAGCAGTTCTTC. Its translation is CASSLRHRLAGGPDEQFF.

A word on this clone: Within the sample, other DNA sequences also encode this same CDR3. This rearrangement joins TRBV30 to TRBJ2-2, with D perhaps TRBD1 (6 bases). Trimming removed 1 base at V and 5 bases at J, with 8 bases between. Germline loops: CDR1 GTSNPN, CDR2 SVGIG (reference sequence). The CDR3 covers 13 residues. This CDR3 reads CAWSAQGTGELFF. CDR3 DNA sequence: TGTGCCTGGAGTGCACAGGGTACCGGGGAGCTGTTTTTT. Drawing the rest from reference TRBV30 and TRBJ2-2, the complete variable domain is SQTIHQWPATLVQPVGSPLSLECTVEGTSNPNLYWYRQAAGRGLQLLFYSVGIGQISSEVPQNLSASRPQDRQFILSSKKLLLSDSGFYLCAWSAQGTGELFFGEGSRLTVL.

The chain links TRBV7-8 to TRBJ2-3; 8 bases match TRBD1. The V and J ends lost 5 bases and 5 bases, in that order; junction bases with no gene match: 9. The CDR3 consists of 15 residues. Germline-derived CDR1 and CDR2 are SGHVS and FQNEAQ. The CDR3 is CASSLAATGEDTQYF. The CDR3 coding sequence is TGTGCCAGCAGCCTCGCTGCGACAGGGGAAGATACGCAGTATTTT.

DNA of the CDR3: TGTGCCAGCAGCTTCCAACAGAACTATGGCTACACCTTC. Protein: CASSFQQNYGYTF. V usage is TRBV5-5 and J usage is TRBJ1-2; D call uncertain. CDR3 length: 13 amino acids. Trimming took 2 bases from V and 2 from J, leaving 7 bases between them. Germline loops: CDR1 SGHKS, CDR2 YYEKEE (reference sequence).

The rearrangement joins TRBV11-2 to TRBJ2-5; 8 bases are a match to TRBD1. The CDR3 totals 13 residues. CDR1 and CDR2 (germline): SGHAT, FQNNGV. The ends lost 5 bases at V and 5 bases at J; junction bases unmatched: 4. CDR3 in DNA: TGTGCCAGCAGCCGACAGGGGAGGGAGACCCAGTACTTC. It translates to CASSRQGRETQYF.

This rearrangement joins TRBV2 to TRBJ2-3; D unresolved. The germline gives CDR1 SNHLY, CDR2 FYNNEI. V lost 8 bases to trimming and J lost 1 base, with 10 bases between them. The CDR3 has 13 residues. CDR3 DNA: TGTGCCAGCGGAGACGTCGGCACAGATACGCAGTATTTT. Amino acid sequence: CASGDVGTDTQYF.

This rearrangement joins TRBV5-1 to TRBJ2-1; 10 bases line up with TRBD2. The CDR3 has 20 amino acids. V shed 0 bases, J shed 0 bases, and the junction held 12 bases outside the gene matches. Germline lookup yields CDR1 SGHRS and CDR2 YFSETQ. CDR3 in DNA: TGCGCCAGCAGCTTGGAGGCAGCGGGAGGGGCTGGAGGCTCCTACAATGAGCAGTTCTTC. This translates into CASSLEAAGGAGGSYNEQFF.

This clone has only one observation. This rearrangement joins TRBV19 to TRBJ2-7, with D tentatively TRBD2 (6 bases). Trimming took off 1 base at V and 3 bases at J, with 10 bases between the two ends. The CDR3 runs to 14 residues. CDR1 and CDR2 from the germline V gene are LNHDA and SQIVND (reference sequence). The CDR3 spells CASSIALASYEQYF. CDR3 bases: TGTGCCAGTAGTATAGCCCTAGCGAGCTACGAGCAGTACTTC.

This chain's CDR3 is CASSLLAAGAYGYTF. CDR3 bases: TGCGCCAGCAGCTTGCTGGCTGCAGGGGCCTATGGCTACACCTTC. The V gene is TRBV5-1, the J gene TRBJ1-2; perhaps TRBD1 as D (6 bases). V gave up 1 base and J gave up 4 bases, with 14 bases separating them. CDR3 length: 15 amino acids. The germline V gene encodes CDR1 SGHRS and CDR2 YFSETQ.

The rearrangement links TRBV19 to TRBJ1-1; 8 nucleotides agree with TRBD1. The junction had 3 bases not matched to a gene; V was cut back by 8 bases and J by 1 base. The CDR3 spans 13 residues. Germline CDR1 reads LNHDA; CDR2 reads SQIVND (reference sequence). The CDR3 region has the DNA TGTGCCAGTGGGACAGGCCCGAACACTGAAGCTTTCTTT. Translating it yields CASGTGPNTEAFF.

CDR3 coding DNA: TGTGCCACCTTCCCCCCAGGGGGGCCGGGAATGACTGAAGCTTTCTTT. Protein sequence: CATFPPGGPGMTEAFF. The chain has TRBV28 and TRBJ1-1; 7 nucleotides agree with TRBD1. Germline CDR1 and CDR2: MDHEN and SYDVKM. The CDR3 is made up of 16 amino acids. J gave up 5 bases and V 10 bases, and 19 bases lay outside the gene matches. Looking up the rest from reference TRBV28 and TRBJ1-1 gives the full variable domain: DVKVTQSSRYLVKRTGEKVFLECVQDMDHENMFWYRQDPGLGLRLIYFSYDVKMKEKGDIPEGYSVSREKKERFSLILESASTNQTSMYLCATFPPGGPGMTEAFFGQGTRLTVV.

The table lists this clone with a count of one. V is TRBV10-1 and J is TRBJ2-7, with D tentatively TRBD2 (5 bases). The V gene's germline CDR1 is WNHNN and CDR2 SYGVQD (reference sequence). V was cut by 0 bases and J by 5 bases, with 17 bases left in between. The CDR3 extends over 16 amino acids. CDR3 DNA sequence: TGCGCCAGCAGTGAGTCGATGGCTAGCCGAGGTGACGAGCAGTACTTC. Amino acids: CASSESMASRGDEQYF.

The V gene is TRBV30, the J gene TRBJ1-3, with D hard to call. Trimming shortened V by 3 bases and J by 4 bases, and 7 bases separated the two germline ends. The CDR3 loop spans 12 amino acids. Germline CDR1 reads GTSNPN; CDR2 reads SVGIG (reference sequence). The CDR3 loop reads CAWRHPGNTIYF. CDR3 in DNA: TGTGCCTGGAGACATCCCGGAAACACCATATATTTT.

The table lists this clone with a count of one. The chain employs TRBV6-1 and TRBJ2-3; TRBD2 matches 10 bases. The junction had 3 bases not matched to a gene; V was cut back by 6 bases and J by 0 bases. The V gene's germline CDR1 is MNHNS and CDR2 SASEGT. The CDR3 runs 15 residues. The CDR3 DNA sequence: TGTGCCAGCAGAGGACTAGCGGATAGCACAGATACGCAGTATTTT. Its protein product is CASRGLADSTDTQYF.

This chain uses TRBV2 with TRBJ1-5; the D gene is possibly TRBD1 (6 bases). Trimming took off 6 bases at V and 3 bases at J, with 12 bases between the two ends. Germline lookup yields CDR1 SNHLY and CDR2 FYNNEI. The length of the CDR3 is 14 residues. CDR3 DNA sequence: TGTGCCAGCAGGAGAGGGGGTAACAATCAGCCCCAGCATTTT. This translates into CASRRGGNNQPQHF.

The chain couples TRBV18 to TRBJ2-7; tentative D call: TRBD2 (6 bases). Germline V gives CDR1 KGHSH, CDR2 LQKENI. V was shortened by 3 bases and J by 2 bases, with 14 bases between the two germline ends. The CDR3 is 15 residues long. Here the CDR3 reads CASSPPGLPTYEQYF. CDR3 coding DNA: TGTGCCAGCTCACCGCCGGGACTCCCTACCTACGAGCAGTACTTC.

The chain links TRBV6-5 to TRBJ2-1, with D possibly being TRBD2 (6 bases). This CDR3 contains 13 residues. V was shortened by 6 bases and J by 3 bases, with 9 bases between the two germline ends. Germline V gene sequence: CDR1 MNHEY, CDR2 SVGAGI. For the CDR3, the DNA is TGTGCCAGCAGCAGGGACTTCTACAATGAGCAGTTCTTC. It translates to CASSRDFYNEQFF.

This chain joins TRBV7-5 and TRBJ2-7; the D call TRBD2 from the table was never checked on the DNA. TRBV7-5 is flagged as a pseudogene. The length of the CDR3 is 17 residues. The CDR3 sequence: CVRSAEASGIRAYEQYF. The CDR3 bases are TGTGTCAGAAGCGCAGAGGCTAGCGGGATCCGGGCCTACGAGCAGTACTTC.

This chain links TRBV5-1 with TRBJ1-6, with D maybe TRBD1 (5 bases). There are 15 residues in the CDR3. The ends were cut back, 4 bases at V and 8 bases at J, with 16 bases in the middle. Germline V CDR1 and CDR2: SGHRS, YFSETQ. The CDR3 spells CASSPEQVYDSPLHF. CDR3 bases: TGCGCCAGCAGCCCTGAACAGGTTTACGATTCACCCCTCCACTTT.

The CDR3 reads CASSLDGSGNQPQHF. In DNA form, the CDR3 reads TGTGCCAGCAGTTTAGACGGGTCGGGGAATCAGCCCCAGCATTTT. This chain joins TRBV28 and TRBJ1-5; no reliable D call. V was pared by 2 bases and J by 4 bases, with 12 bases between. The CDR3 sequence is 15 residues long. CDR1 and CDR2 (germline): MDHEN, SYDVKM. Using reference TRBV28 and TRBJ1-5 for the parts outside the CDR3, the full variable domain is DVKVTQSSRYLVKRTGEKVFLECVQDMDHENMFWYRQDPGLGLRLIYFSYDVKMKEKGDIPEGYSVSREKKERFSLILESASTNQTSMYLCASSLDGSGNQPQHFGDGTRLSIL.